This TCR beta chain was sequenced for a study of radiation and T cells in renal cell carcinoma. About the research overall: Nephrectomy followed 15 Gy stereotactic body radiation by 4 weeks.

Per germline, CDR1 SNHLY and CDR2 FYNNEI. V was shortened by 7 bases and J by 6 bases, with 15 bases between the two germline ends. The CDR3 spans 14 residues. Time point indicated: baseline pretreatment blood. Stated treatment: 15 Gy SBRT to primary tumor, nephrectomy 4 weeks later. To note about this clone: Its antigen is unknown.

Assay: immunoSEQ multiplex PCR; the TCRdb copy retains only in-frame clones and omits some. Of approximately 51,000 clones detected, 65% to 90% appear once; the ten largest clones hold roughly 33%. Whole-study results and caveats: From baseline, blood top tumor clonotypes peaked at 2 weeks post-radiation.

V is TRBV2 and J is TRBJ2-2; D gene ambiguous. The source was blood, collected from a patient whose treatment included radiotherapy and nephrectomy. The TCR originated in a woman between 65 and 79 years old with renal cell carcinoma. The CDR3 loop is CASNTGPLPGELFF. DNA of the CDR3: TGTGCCAGCAACACCGGGCCCCTACCCGGGGAGCTGTTTTTT.